Presented here are 5 T cell receptor beta chains from one specimen sequenced in a study of blood T cell repertoires in COVID-19. The data were produced by immunoSEQ multiplex PCR, yet TCRdb's version contains in-frame clones alone and is incomplete. This sample has around 240,000 clones, with around 86% found just once. The sample consisted of PBMCs or T cells enriched from blood (not recorded which). The receptors were gathered from a woman in her forties or fifties who had recovered from COVID-19.

There are a few counts of this clone. The genes are TRBV15 and TRBJ1-1; a weak D match, TRBD1 (5 bases). CDR1 and CDR2 (germline): LNHNV, YYDKDF (reference sequence). The CDR3 spans 18 residues. V lost 2 bases to trimming and J lost 2 bases, with 21 bases between them. This CDR3 is CATSRKTGGTQVNTEAFF. The CDR3 DNA reads TGTGCCACCAGCAGAAAGACCGGGGGTACACAGGTAAACACTGAAGCTTTCTTT.

This rearrangement joins TRBV10-3 to TRBJ1-1; D is undetermined. Germline loops: CDR1 ENHRY, CDR2 SYGVKD. V lost 9 bases, J lost 4 bases, and 15 bases lay in between. This CDR3 has 13 residues. CDR3 DNA: TGTGCCATGGAGGAGGGAGAGGGCACTGAAGCTTTCTTT. Translating gives CAMEEGEGTEAFF.

V is TRBV6-2 or TRBV6-3 and J is TRBJ2-6; D is ambiguous. Trimming left V 2 bases short and J 0 bases short, with 2 bases between. Germline values: CDR1 MNHEY, CDR2 SVGEGT. The CDR3 is 14 residues long. The CDR3 DNA reads as TGTGCCAGCAGTTACCTCTCTGGGGCCAACGTCCTGACTTTC. It codes for CASSYLSGANVLTF.

V usage is TRBV2 and J usage is TRBJ1-1; D unclear. Looked up from germline, CDR1 is SNHLY and CDR2 is FYNNEI. The V gene lost 0 bases and the J gene lost 1 base, with 6 bases spanning the gap. The CDR3 extends over 14 amino acids. This chain's CDR3 is CASSEARGNTEAFF. Written as DNA, the CDR3 is TGTGCCAGCAGTGAAGCGCGGGGGAACACTGAAGCTTTCTTT.

V gene TRBV4-3 combines with J gene TRBJ1-5, with 7 bases fitting TRBD1. The CDR3 has 14 amino acids. With 3 bases clipped from V and 2 bases from J, the junction kept 1 base outside the gene matches. From germline, CDR1 is LGHNA and CDR2 YSLEER. CDR3 sequence reads: CASSHGTGNQPQHF. Here the CDR3 DNA reads TGCGCCAGCAGCCACGGGACAGGCAATCAGCCCCAGCATTTT.